These 32 T cell receptor beta chains were all obtained from the same sample, sequenced in a study of monozygotic twins with inflammatory bowel disease. For each CDR3 protein, TCRdb gives one entry from its re-call of the 5' RACE reads, without DNA. The sample table sets out approximately 300,000 distinct CDR3 sequences. Sequencing was performed on blood. These receptors all come from a human donor with ulcerative colitis or Crohn's disease, or a healthy co-twin of an affected twin (not recorded which).

V usage is TRBV2 and J usage is TRBJ1-2. The CDR3 sequence is 15 residues long. CDR1 is SNHLY, CDR2 FYNNEI, per germline. The CDR3 loop is CASSESPGRPYGYTF.

This chain joins TRBV21-1 and TRBJ2-7. TRBV21-1 is termed a pseudogene. The CDR3 extends over 14 amino acids. CDR3 protein: CASSIAQPTYEQYF.

The chain employs TRBV7-3 and TRBJ2-2; checking the TCRdb D call of TRBD2 is not possible without DNA. The CDR3 extends over 15 amino acids. Germline V gene lookup returns CDR1 SGHTA and CDR2 FQGTGA. The CDR3 here is CASSLGGYNTGELFF.

The chain links TRBV5-1 to TRBJ1-1. This CDR3 contains 14 residues. Germline V CDR1 and CDR2: SGHRS, YFSETQ. The CDR3 sequence: CASSLEFSGTEAFF.

The chain carries TRBV6-2 or TRBV6-3 and TRBJ2-2; TCRdb calls TRBD2, which cannot be checked without DNA. Germline V gives CDR1 MNHEY, CDR2 SVGEGT. The CDR3 is made up of 17 amino acids. Here the CDR3 reads CASRKTGTSGNTGELFF.

The V and J genes are TRBV11-2 and TRBJ2-7. The CDR3 totals 14 residues. Looked up from germline, CDR1 is SGHAT and CDR2 is FQNNGV. The CDR3 is CASTWVDTSYEQYF.

This chain uses TRBV5-5 with TRBJ2-7. The CDR3 runs to 14 residues. Germline V gene data show CDR1 as SGHKS and CDR2 as YYEKEE (reference sequence). The CDR3 reads CASRLGLRVYEQYF.

The chain combines TRBV5-1 with TRBJ2-5; TCRdb reports TRBD2, a call that lacks DNA to check it against. The germline CDR1 and CDR2 sequences are SGHRS and YFSETQ. This CDR3 has 15 amino acids. This CDR3 reads CASSFLAGGEETQYF.

The V gene is TRBV5-1, the J gene TRBJ2-3; checking the TCRdb D call of TRBD2 is not possible without DNA. This CDR3 is built from 14 residues. Germline CDR1 and CDR2: SGHRS and YFSETQ. The CDR3 region is CASSLGDSLDTQYF.

The CDR3 region is CASSSVGTQYF. This chain uses TRBV7-2 with TRBJ2-3. The CDR3 is made up of 11 amino acids. In germline, CDR1 is SGHTA, CDR2 FQGNSA.

This rearrangement joins TRBV7-8 to TRBJ2-3; lacking DNA, the TRBD2 call made by TCRdb goes unchecked. CDR1 and CDR2 from the germline V gene are SGHVS and FQNEAQ. There are 18 residues in the CDR3. CDR3 loop: CASRLGTSGGVSTDTQYF. Using reference TRBV7-8 and TRBJ2-3 for the parts outside the CDR3, the full variable domain is GAGVSQSPRYKVAKRGQDVALRCDPISGHVSLFWYQQALGQGPEFLTYFQNEAQLDKSGLPSDRFFAERPEGSVSTLKIQRTQQEDSAVYLCASRLGTSGGVSTDTQYFGPGTRLTVL.

The chain combines TRBV7-8 with TRBJ2-7; the D gene TCRdb calls, TRBD2, cannot be checked with no DNA. This CDR3 is built from 15 residues. The V gene's germline CDR1 is SGHVS and CDR2 FQNEAQ. CDR3 residues: CASSITSGYSYEQYF.

CDR3 sequence: CASSVGVRLAGVQETQYF. The chain employs TRBV9 and TRBJ2-5; the D call from TCRdb, TRBD2, cannot be confirmed without DNA. Germline V gene sequence: CDR1 SGDLS, CDR2 YYNGEE. The CDR3 totals 18 residues.

This chain links TRBV18 with TRBJ1-1; TCRdb designates TRBD1, a call that cannot be tested without DNA. The CDR3 spans 16 residues. Germline CDR1 and CDR2: KGHSH and LQKENI. CDR3 sequence reads: CASSPSQGWVFTEAFF.

This chain links TRBV20-1 with TRBJ2-4; TCRdb reports TRBD1, a call that lacks DNA to check it against. This CDR3 spans 15 amino acids. Germline assignment: CDR1 DFQATT and CDR2 SNEGSKA (reference sequence). The CDR3 sequence is CSARSGAMAKNIQYF.

The V and J genes are TRBV3-1 and TRBJ2-1. The CDR3 sequence is 12 residues long. Germline CDR1 and CDR2: LGHDT and YNNKEL (reference sequence). CDR3 residues: CASSQGSVEQFF.

The genes are TRBV7-9 and TRBJ2-2. Germline CDR1 SEHNR, CDR2 FQNEAQ (reference sequence). This CDR3 spans 14 amino acids. CDR3 residues: CASSLPGNTGELFF.

This sequence joins TRBV3-1 and TRBJ2-7. Germline V gene data show CDR1 as LGHDT and CDR2 as YNNKEL (reference sequence). The CDR3 is 12 amino acids. The CDR3 region is CASSQVGDKQYF.

The chain has TRBV27 and TRBJ2-7; the TRBD1 assignment by TCRdb is unverifiable without DNA. Germline V lookup: CDR1 MNHEY, CDR2 SMNVEV (reference sequence). CDR3 size: 14 residues. CDR3: CASSLGQALYEQYF.

V is TRBV28 and J is TRBJ1-5; as DNA is missing, the TRBD1 call by TCRdb cannot be tested. The CDR3 loop spans 15 amino acids. Germline V gives CDR1 MDHEN, CDR2 SYDVKM. The CDR3: CASGTRTGFGQPQHF.

The chain has TRBV5-1 and TRBJ2-7; lacking DNA, the TRBD1 call made by TCRdb goes unchecked. The CDR3 extends over 12 amino acids. Germline assignment: CDR1 SGHRS and CDR2 YFSETQ. The CDR3 reads CASSFGGREQYF. Full variable domain (outside the CDR3, taken from reference TRBV5-1 and TRBJ2-7): KAGVTQTPRYLIKTRGQQVTLSCSPISGHRSVSWYQQTPGQGLQFLFEYFSETQRNKGNFPGRFSGRQFSNSRSEMNVSTLELGDSALYLCASSFGGREQYFGPGTRLTVT.

The chain combines TRBV27 with TRBJ2-7; TCRdb outputs TRBD1, but without DNA this stays unchecked. Germline loops: CDR1 MNHEY, CDR2 SMNVEV (reference sequence). The CDR3 extends over 16 amino acids. This CDR3 is CASSLNARGYTYEQYF.

V and J are TRBV5-1 and TRBJ2-5; lacking DNA, the TRBD2 call made by TCRdb goes unchecked. The CDR3 has 15 residues. CDR1 is SGHRS and CDR2 is YFSETQ in the germline V gene. The CDR3 loop reads CASSPRDYTQETQYF.

This rearrangement joins TRBV20-1 to TRBJ2-1; TCRdb lists TRBD1, though no DNA is available to test this call. The CDR3 consists of 16 residues. In germline, CDR1 is DFQATT, CDR2 SNEGSKA (reference sequence). CDR3 residues: CSARKGSGGTQNEQFF.

The rearrangement uses TRBV24-1 and TRBJ2-1; lacking DNA, the TRBD2 call made by TCRdb goes unchecked. This CDR3 is 16 amino acids long. Germline V gives CDR1 KGHDR, CDR2 SFDVKD. The chain's CDR3 is CATSDPTSGVYNEQFF.

The chain carries TRBV4-3 and TRBJ2-3; TCRdb proposes TRBD1, but this gene call is untestable without DNA. This CDR3 is 15 amino acids long. Germline V gives CDR1 LGHNA, CDR2 YSLEER. CDR3 protein: CASSQDTGFTDTQYF.

This sequence joins TRBV5-1 and TRBJ1-1; without DNA, the TCRdb call of TRBD1 cannot be checked. This CDR3 region has 13 residues. The germline gives CDR1 SGHRS, CDR2 YFSETQ. CDR3 residues: CASSLKPGAEAFF. The full variable domain, in which reference TRBV5-1 and TRBJ1-1 provide the parts outside the CDR3, is KAGVTQTPRYLIKTRGQQVTLSCSPISGHRSVSWYQQTPGQGLQFLFEYFSETQRNKGNFPGRFSGRQFSNSRSEMNVSTLELGDSALYLCASSLKPGAEAFFGQGTRLTVV.

Here the CDR3 reads CASSRGGQSTGELFF. The V gene is TRBV7-2, the J gene TRBJ2-2; with no DNA, the TCRdb D assignment of TRBD2 cannot be verified. Germline V gives CDR1 SGHTA, CDR2 FQGNSA. The CDR3 is 15 residues long. Based on the CDR3 plus reference TRBV7-2 and TRBJ2-2, the full variable domain is GAGVSQSPSNKVTEKGKDVELRCDPISGHTALYWYRQSLGQGLEFLIYFQGNSAPDKSGLPSDRFSAERTGGSVSTLTIQRTQQEDSAVYLCASSRGGQSTGELFFGEGSRLTVL.

The chain links TRBV6-2 or TRBV6-3 to TRBJ2-1; TCRdb returns TRBD2, unconfirmable since there is no DNA. CDR1 is MNHEY and CDR2 is SVGEGT in the germline V gene. The CDR3 spans 15 residues. The CDR3 sequence: CASSYPRLAYNEQFF.

V is TRBV6-1 and J is TRBJ1-6; the D call from TCRdb, TRBD1, cannot be confirmed without DNA. The germline V gene encodes CDR1 MNHNS and CDR2 SASEGT. The CDR3 has 15 amino acids. The CDR3 sequence is CASSPQGASNSPLHF.

The chain recombines TRBV7-2 with TRBJ2-2. This CDR3 has 13 residues. Germline V gene sequence: CDR1 SGHTA, CDR2 FQGNSA. CDR3 residues: CASSLRFTGELFF. Complete variable domain (other parts from reference TRBV7-2 and TRBJ2-2): GAGVSQSPSNKVTEKGKDVELRCDPISGHTALYWYRQSLGQGLEFLIYFQGNSAPDKSGLPSDRFSAERTGGSVSTLTIQRTQQEDSAVYLCASSLRFTGELFFGEGSRLTVL.

The rearrangement links TRBV10-3 to TRBJ2-3. CDR1 ENHRY and CDR2 SYGVKD come from the germline V gene. The CDR3 spans 13 residues. CDR3 amino acids: CAISESGTDTQYF.